This T cell receptor beta chain was sequenced for a study of cytomegalovirus exposure and HLA in healthy donors. V dropped 4 bases and J dropped 2 bases, with 12 bases sitting between them. The CDR3 is 14 residues long. Germline loops: CDR1 LGHNA, CDR2 YNFKEQ. PCR employed 60 Vbeta and 13 Jbeta primers. Assay used: immunoSEQ multiplex PCR; TCRdb lists only in-frame clones, some missing. The repertoire holds more than 55,000 clones, with about 80% as singletons. Study results and caveats: The study designated fewer than 200 TCR beta chains cytomegalovirus-associated. Reports showed the classifier diagnosing cytomegalovirus status with high specificity and sensitivity. Within the data, a cluster of highly shared sequence variants was likely a sequencing artifact.

This clone appeared a single time. Its antigen is not identified. The sequence derives from a woman aged 40 to 50 in good health and CMV-seronegative. The sample consisted of PBMCs. The chain combines TRBV4-2 with TRBJ2-7; TRBD2 is a possible D gene (5 bases). CDR3 in amino acids: CASSPGGRAYEQYF. CDR3 DNA: TGTGCCAGCAGCCCTGGAGGCAGAGCCTACGAGCAGTACTTC.